This T cell receptor (beta chain) was recovered during a study of blood T cell repertoires in COVID-19. About the study: The United States, Italy and Spain supplied acute and convalescent COVID-19 samples. The analysed material was cDNA or gDNA that came from T cells, B-cell-depleted T cells, or PBMCs.

Germline V gives CDR1 MNHEY, CDR2 SVGAGI. The CDR3 spans 15 residues. The V end lost 6 bases, the J end lost 0 bases, and 15 bases lay between the germline ends. Authors' data handling: Reference gene primer amplification in the assay estimated nucleated cell counts. The table came from immunoSEQ multiplex PCR; TCRdb's copy has only in-frame clones and leaves some out. The DNA was the basis for D and trimming; V, J and clone size are from that table. The sample records over 150,000 clones, approximately 91% being singletons. Enrolment of Seattle patients took place during active infection, and they were followed longitudinally.

This receptor was obtained from a man in his forties or fifties with COVID-19, enrolled during active disease. The genes are TRBV6-5 and TRBJ2-7; D is perhaps TRBD1 (5 bases). Sequences were obtained from peripheral blood. The CDR3 DNA reads TGTGCCAGCAGGGGCAGTAGGGGCCTCTCCTACGAGCAGTACTTC. This encodes CASRGSRGLSYEQYF.